Listed below are T cell receptor beta chains from one sample, sequenced in a study of response to subunit inactivated influenza vaccine. TCRdb re-called the RT-PCR reads through MiXCR, storing one row per CDR3 protein. This sample yields 530,000 or so distinct CDR3 sequences, of which around 11% are seen a single time; 10% belongs to the top ten. This specimen consisted of PBMCs from blood, obtained on the day of vaccination. The receptor set was obtained from a man between 45 and 60 years old who received an inactivated influenza vaccine. Both conserved end residues are part of each CDR3. Fields, in order: D gene, V gene, J gene, clone size, CDR3 DNA, CDR3 protein. D genes are given only for firm matches. Size is omitted from some rows. Given values are once, few, many or a class for expanded clones.

TRBD2	TRBV9	TRBJ2-2	.	TGTGCCAGCAGCCTAACATTAGCGGGGGGCCAATATAACACCGGGGAGCTGTTTTTT	CASSLTLAGGQYNTGELFF
.	TRBV2	TRBJ2-7	many	TGTGCCAGCAGTGAAGTCGGGCGGGGCGCCTACGAGCAGTACTTC	CASSEVGRGAYEQYF
TRBD1	TRBV5-1	TRBJ1-2	few	TGCGCCAGCAGCTTGACAGGGGATGACTATGGCTACACCTTC	CASSLTGDDYGYTF
TRBD1	TRBV12-3/TRBV12-4	TRBJ2-7	few	TGTGCCAGCAGGCCGAGGGGGCAAAACGAGCAGTACTTC	CASRPRGQNEQYF
TRBD1	TRBV7-9	TRBJ1-1	few	TGTGCCAGCAGCTTCCGGACAGGGGACACTGAAGCTTTCTTT	CASSFRTGDTEAFF
TRBD2	TRBV24-1	TRBJ2-5	.	TGTGCCACCAGTGAGACGAGCGGGAGGGCCGTCCAAGAGACCCAGTACTTC	CATSETSGRAVQETQYF
.	TRBV4-3	TRBJ1-4	few	TGCGCCAGCAGCCAAGACCGGGACGACGGTGAAAAACTGTTTTTT	CASSQDRDDGEKLFF
.	TRBV20-1	TRBJ1-2	.	TGCAGTGCTAGAGGGGATTACATTGAGGGCTACACCTTC	CSARGDYIEGYTF
.	TRBV11-2	TRBJ2-5	few	TGTGCCAGCAGCTTAGGACAGCGTGGGGCCCAGTACTTC	CASSLGQRGAQYF
.	TRBV27	TRBJ2-3	many	TGTGCCAGCAGTATCCACCCGACGGGCCAGCTGGATACGCAGTATTTT	CASSIHPTGQLDTQYF
.	TRBV7-9	TRBJ2-5	many	TGTGCCAGCAGCTTGGACACAGCACAAGAGACCCAGTACTTC	CASSLDTAQETQYF
.	TRBV27	TRBJ2-7	few	TGTGCCAGCAGTTTCAGGGAATCTGACGAGCAGTACTTC	CASSFRESDEQYF
.	TRBV30	TRBJ1-1	once	TGTGCCTGGAGGATAAGGGGGAGAATCACTGAAGCTTTCTTT	CAWRIRGRITEAFF
.	TRBV6-5	TRBJ2-7	many	TGTGCCAGCAGTTTCCGGGCCTCAGGGACCTACGAGCAGTACTTC	CASSFRASGTYEQYF
.	TRBV9	TRBJ1-2	many	TGTGCCAGCAGCGTCTTGGGCCAAAACGCAGACGGCTACACCTTC	CASSVLGQNADGYTF
TRBD2	TRBV27	TRBJ2-3	few	TGTGCCAGCAGTTTCCTAGCGGAGCCAGATACGCAGTATTTT	CASSFLAEPDTQYF
.	TRBV5-1	TRBJ2-3	few	TGCGCCAGCAGCTCCCGACCCTCCACAGATACGCAGTATTTT	CASSSRPSTDTQYF
TRBD2	TRBV7-9	TRBJ2-3	few	TGTGCCAGCAGCCAGACTAGCGGCCGGGGCACAGATACGCAGTATTTT	CASSQTSGRGTDTQYF
TRBD2	TRBV15	TRBJ2-1	many	TGTGCCACCAGCAGAGGACCTACTAGCGGGAGGGATTCGTACAATGAGCAGTTCTTC	CATSRGPTSGRDSYNEQFF
TRBD1	TRBV7-2	TRBJ2-7	.	TGTGCCAGCAGCTTCCAACAGGGGGCCTACGAGCAGTACTTC	CASSFQQGAYEQYF
.	TRBV20-1	TRBJ1-4	.	TGCAGTGCTACCCCGGGGCCGGGGGAAAAACTGTTTTTT	CSATPGPGEKLFF
.	TRBV7-2	TRBJ2-3	few	TGTGCCAGCAGCTTAGCTGGTCGCGGCACCACAGATACGCAGTATTTT	CASSLAGRGTTDTQYF
TRBD1	TRBV20-1	TRBJ1-5	few	TGCAGTGCTAGAGATGGGGGACAGTATAGCAATCAGCCCCAGCATTTT	CSARDGGQYSNQPQHF
TRBD2	TRBV11-2	TRBJ2-7	.	TGTGCCAGCAGCTTAGAGGCATACGGACTAGCGGTGAGCTCCTACGAGCAGTACTTC	CASSLEAYGLAVSSYEQYF
TRBD2	TRBV29-1	TRBJ2-1	.	TGCAGCGTGCCCGACCGGAGCGGGAGTCTCCGTGAGCAGTTCTTC	CSVPDRSGSLREQFF
TRBD2	TRBV6-2/TRBV6-3	TRBJ2-2	.	TGTGCCAGCACGCGAGCGGGGACCGGGGAGCTGTTTTTT	CASTRAGTGELFF
.	TRBV27	TRBJ1-3	few	TGTGCCAGCAGTTCACACCAGAGACGAAACACCATATATTTT	CASSSHQRRNTIYF
.	TRBV2	TRBJ1-1	few	TGTGCCAGCAGTAAAGAGATGAACACTGAAGCTTTCTTT	CASSKEMNTEAFF
.	TRBV12-3/TRBV12-4	TRBJ1-2	many	TGTGCCAGCAGCCTACGATCGGGCCTCGGCTACACCTTC	CASSLRSGLGYTF
.	TRBV5-6	TRBJ2-7	few	TGTGCCAGCAGCTTGGGGAGGGACCCCTACGAGCAGTACTTC	CASSLGRDPYEQYF
.	TRBV25-1	TRBJ2-7	few	TGTGCCAGCAGTGAACGGGACCCCCACTACTACGAGCAGTACTTC	CASSERDPHYYEQYF
.	TRBV18	TRBJ2-7	.	TGTGCCAGCTCGCCCCTCTCGGGGTACGAGCAGTACTTC	CASSPLSGYEQYF
TRBD2	TRBV12-3/TRBV12-4	TRBJ2-6	.	TGTGCCAGCAGTTTGATAGCGGGAGGCTCTGGGGCCAACGTCCTGACTTTC	CASSLIAGGSGANVLTF
TRBD1	TRBV5-5	TRBJ1-2	.	TGTGCCAGCGCTAGGGAGGGGGCGACCGGCTATGGCTACACCTTC	CASAREGATGYGYTF
.	TRBV7-2	TRBJ2-7	.	TGTGCCAGCAGCTTAGGGGAAGGGGGAGCCTACGAGCAGTACTTC	CASSLGEGGAYEQYF
TRBD1	TRBV9	TRBJ2-2	.	TGTGCCAGCAGCGTAGGAGCTAGGGTGTGGGACAGACAGGGAAGGTACACCGGGGAGCTGTTTTTT	CASSVGARVWDRQGRYTGELFF
.	TRBV19	TRBJ1-1	.	TGTGCCAGTAGTATAGATCGGGCCTACACTGAAGCTTTCTTT	CASSIDRAYTEAFF
.	TRBV18	TRBJ2-7	.	TGTGCCAGCTCACCCGCGGCGCTTAGCTCCTACGAGCAGTACTTC	CASSPAALSSYEQYF
.	TRBV29-1	TRBJ2-7	many	TGCAGCGCAAGAGCTGGGGGATCCTACGAGCAGTACTTC	CSARAGGSYEQYF
.	TRBV7-9	TRBJ1-1	many	TGTGCCAGCAGCTTATCAGTCGGGAACACTGAAGCTTTCTTT	CASSLSVGNTEAFF
.	TRBV29-1	TRBJ2-2	.	TGCAGCGTTGAAGACCCTGGGCTGACGGGCGGGGAGCTGTTTTTT	CSVEDPGLTGGELFF
.	TRBV4-2	TRBJ2-4	few	TGTGCCAGCAGCCAAGTAGGCAGTGGAAACATTCAGTACTTC	CASSQVGSGNIQYF
.	TRBV11-3	TRBJ2-2	.	TGTGCCAGCAGCGAGCACTCCGGGGAGCTGTTTTTT	CASSEHSGELFF
.	TRBV7-9	TRBJ1-1	many	TGTGCCAGCAGCCCGGGGCCGAACACTGAAGCTTTCTTT	CASSPGPNTEAFF
.	TRBV5-1	TRBJ1-1	few	TGCGCCAGCAGCTTACGACTTACTAGGGGCACTGAAGCTTTCTTT	CASSLRLTRGTEAFF
.	TRBV21-1	TRBJ1-1	.	TGTGCCAGCAGCCCCCCCGGGCCTTCCGGGAACACTGAAGCTTTCTTT	CASSPPGPSGNTEAFF
.	TRBV18	TRBJ2-7	few	TGTGCCAGCTCACCACCGAGACCCAACTACGAGCAGTACTTC	CASSPPRPNYEQYF
.	TRBV12-3/TRBV12-4	TRBJ2-1	.	TGTGCCAGCGCTTCAAGTAATGAGCAGTTCTTC	CASASSNEQFF
.	TRBV12-3/TRBV12-4	TRBJ1-4	few	TGTGCCAGCCGATCCGGGGGAGAGGAAAAACTGTTTTTT	CASRSGGEEKLFF
.	TRBV13	TRBJ2-4	.	TGTGCCAGCAGCCCCAATCCAGTACTAGCCAAAAACATTCAGTACTTC	CASSPNPVLAKNIQYF
.	TRBV11-2	TRBJ2-1	many	TGTGCCAGCAACAGGGCAAGCTCCTACAATGAGCAGTTCTTC	CASNRASSYNEQFF
.	TRBV5-1	TRBJ2-5	many	TGCGCCAGCAACTCCCGAGCCAGGGGAGAGACCCAGTACTTC	CASNSRARGETQYF
TRBD2	TRBV29-1	TRBJ2-1	many	TGCAGCGTTGAAGAGGGGGGACTAGCGGGAGAGCTTGAGCAGTTCTTC	CSVEEGGLAGELEQFF
.	TRBV12-3/TRBV12-4	TRBJ2-1	.	TGTGCCAGCAGTTTAGCGCTTGGGAACAATGAGCAGTTCTTC	CASSLALGNNEQFF
.	TRBV4-3	TRBJ2-1	few	TGCGCCAGCAGCTACCGAGCGGTCAATGAGCAGTTCTTC	CASSYRAVNEQFF